The present T cell receptor (beta chain) was sequenced within a study of identical twins. Findings and caveats of the study: Monozygotic twin pairs showed more out-of-frame TCR alpha sharing than models estimated. Insertion counts were lower in abundant cord blood beta clonotypes, a trend that memory repertoires did not show.

Many counts were recorded for this clonotype. The antigen is undetermined. A universal primer binding site was introduced by template switching. The final cDNA contained unique molecular identifiers. TCRdb called the 5' RACE reads again in MiXCR, with one record for every CDR3 protein. The data show hundreds of thousands of distinct CDR3 sequences, with approximately 9% seen just once and roughly 0.97% held by the top ten. This sample also belongs to another study, concerning yellow fever vaccine responses in identical twins.

This receptor was obtained from a woman aged 18 to 35 in good health. Specimen: PBMCs.

The CDR3 DNA is TGTGCCAGCAGTTTACCTCCCCGTTACAATGAGCAGTTCTTC. It codes for CASSLPPRYNEQFF. The rearrangement links TRBV12-3 or TRBV12-4 to TRBJ2-1; D is uncertain. The V gene lost 2 bases and the J gene lost 4 bases, with 9 bases spanning the gap. This CDR3 is 14 amino acids long.